Shown below are 26 T cell receptor beta chains from a single sample sequenced in a study of blood T cell repertoires in COVID-19. Profiled with immunoSEQ multiplex PCR; TCRdb holds only in-frame clones, not every one. The table records around 190,000 clones, approximately 84% of them present only once. Sample: peripheral blood. All receptors come from a woman older than 75 with acute or convalescent COVID-19.

The rearrangement joins TRBV18 to TRBJ2-2, with TRBD2 matching over 9 bases. The CDR3 length is 16 residues. The V gene end was trimmed by 0 bases and the J gene end by 7 bases; junction bases not matched to a gene: 6. In germline, CDR1 is KGHSH, CDR2 LQKENI. CDR3 nucleotide sequence: TGTGCCAGCTCACCACCGAGGACTAGCGCGGGCGGGGAGCTGTTTTTT. Its protein is CASSPPRTSAGGELFF.

Comments on this clone: The same CDR3 arises from other DNA sequences in this sample as well. This chain connects TRBV19 to TRBJ1-2; a possible D gene is TRBD1 (6 bases). This CDR3 contains 13 residues. Trimming left V 7 bases short and J 0 bases short, with 9 bases between. Germline assignment: CDR1 LNHDA and CDR2 SQIVND (reference sequence). The CDR3 is CASTRGPNYGYTF. The DNA for the CDR3 is TGTGCCAGTACCAGGGGCCCTAACTATGGCTACACCTTC.

CDR3 loop: CANSPSRDGEQYF. CDR3 nucleotides: TGTGCCAATTCCCCGTCCCGGGATGGGGAGCAGTACTTC. The chain employs TRBV28 and TRBJ2-7; D is perhaps TRBD2 (5 bases). CDR1 is MDHEN, CDR2 SYDVKM, per germline. CDR3 length: 13 residues. V was cut by 10 bases and J by 7 bases, with 20 bases left in between.

The chain combines TRBV20-1 with TRBJ2-1; D possibly corresponds to TRBD1 (6 bases). The CDR3 is 11 residues long. The V and J ends lost 3 bases and 10 bases respectively, with 10 bases between them. The germline V gene encodes CDR1 DFQATT and CDR2 SNEGSKA (reference sequence). CDR3 DNA: TGCAGTGCTAGTAGGACAGTCGAGCAGTTCTTC. As protein: CSASRTVEQFF.

The V and J genes are TRBV5-1 and TRBJ2-7, with 9 positions matching TRBD2. Trimming took 1 base from V and 4 from J; bases not matched to a gene: 9. Per germline, CDR1 SGHRS and CDR2 YFSETQ. This CDR3 has 16 residues. The CDR3: CASSLTRASGMYEQYF. Written as DNA, the CDR3 is TGCGCCAGCAGCTTGACAAGGGCTAGCGGGATGTACGAGCAGTACTTC.

The chain combines TRBV7-6 with TRBJ2-7, with TRBD2 identical over 7 bases. The CDR3 is 17 amino acids. Germline loops: CDR1 SGHVS, CDR2 FNYEAQ. Trimming removed 1 base from V and 0 bases from J; junction bases left unmatched: 9. Written as DNA, the CDR3 is TGTGCCAGCAGCTTAGGACCCAGCGGGAAGAGCTCCTACGAGCAGTACTTC. Its translation is CASSLGPSGKSSYEQYF.

This chain connects TRBV5-8 to TRBJ2-5; 8 bases are shared with TRBD1. Unmatched junction bases numbered 13, after V lost 4 bases and J lost 5 bases. Per the germline V gene, CDR1 is SGHTS and CDR2 is YDEGEE. The CDR3 covers 16 residues. The CDR3 nucleotides read TGTGCCAGCAGCATCGGACAGGGAAGAGTACTGGAGACCCAGTACTTC. Translating it yields CASSIGQGRVLETQYF.

The rearrangement uses TRBV5-4 and TRBJ1-4, with 9 bases identical to TRBD1. J gave up 3 bases and V 4 bases, and 7 bases lay outside the gene matches. The CDR3 covers 16 residues. Looked up from germline, CDR1 is SGHNT and CDR2 is YYREEE (reference sequence). CDR3 nucleotide sequence: TGTGCCAGCAGCCAGGGACAGGGAACAGCTAATGAAAAACTGTTTTTT. Protein sequence: CASSQGQGTANEKLFF.

This chain links TRBV4-1 with TRBJ1-3; D is uncertain. The CDR3 consists of 17 residues. The V end was cut by 0 bases, the J end by 0 bases, with 12 bases between. Germline V lookup: CDR1 MGHRA, CDR2 YSYEKL. Here the CDR3 reads CASSQESVLHSGNTIYF. The CDR3 DNA is TGCGCCAGCAGCCAAGAGTCAGTCCTTCACTCTGGAAACACCATATATTTT.

The rearrangement uses TRBV27 and TRBJ1-1; TRBD1 might be the D (5 bases). V was trimmed by 4 bases and J by 1 base, leaving 13 bases between them. CDR3 length: 15 residues. Per germline, CDR1 MNHEY and CDR2 SMNVEV (reference sequence). CDR3 loop: CASSSFQGRNTEAFF. The CDR3 nucleotides are TGTGCCAGCAGTTCCTTTCAGGGCCGGAACACTGAAGCTTTCTTT.

The chain employs TRBV3-1 (or the pseudogene TRBV3-2) and TRBJ2-7; 8 bases fit TRBD1. V shed 2 bases and J 2 bases; nucleotides not matched to a gene: 8. Per the germline V gene, CDR1 is LGHDT and CDR2 is YNNKEL (reference sequence). CDR3 length: 16 residues. The CDR3 nucleotides are TGTGCCAGCAGCCAATCGGACAGGGTCTTCCCCTACGAGCAGTACTTC. This encodes CASSQSDRVFPYEQYF.

V usage is TRBV28 and J usage is TRBJ2-1, with D maybe TRBD1 (6 bases). The CDR3 is 15 amino acids. In germline, CDR1 is MDHEN, CDR2 SYDVKM. The V end was cut by 5 bases, the J end by 7 bases, with 18 bases between. The CDR3 region is CASSPHPTGRNEQFF. The CDR3 bases are TGTGCCAGCAGTCCCCACCCAACAGGGAGAAATGAGCAGTTCTTC.

V usage is TRBV27 and J usage is TRBJ2-7, with TRBD2 matching 10 bases. In germline, CDR1 is MNHEY, CDR2 SMNVEV (reference sequence). The junction had 5 bases not matched to a gene; V was cut back by 4 bases and J by 2 bases. CDR3 size: 15 residues. CDR3: CASSSRTSGTYEQYF. For the CDR3, the DNA is TGTGCCAGCAGTTCTCGGACTAGCGGTACCTACGAGCAGTACTTC.

The rearrangement joins TRBV21-1 to TRBJ2-7; TRBD2, as called in the table, went unchecked against the DNA. TRBV21-1 represents a pseudogene. This CDR3 comprises 11 residues. The CDR3 region has the DNA TGTGCCAGCAGCCGACGGGACGAGCAGTACTTC. It yields the protein CASSRRDEQYF.

This chain joins TRBV18 and TRBJ2-3; possible D gene TRBD1, 5 bases. Germline V gene data show CDR1 as KGHSH and CDR2 as LQKENI. The CDR3 has 16 residues. Trimming pared 6 bases from V and 4 bases from J, leaving 20 bases between. Here the CDR3 reads CASSSFGAMTADTQYF. In DNA, the CDR3 is TGTGCCAGCTCCTCCTTTGGGGCCATGACGGCAGATACGCAGTATTTT.

This rearrangement joins TRBV6-5 to TRBJ2-7, with unresolved D. Per germline, CDR1 MNHEY and CDR2 SVGAGI. The CDR3 is 11 residues long. V shed 8 bases and J shed 0 bases, with 5 bases lying between them. This chain's CDR3 is CASRSSYEQYF. DNA for the CDR3: TGTGCCAGCCGGAGCTCCTACGAGCAGTACTTC.

This clone was observed once. The chain joins TRBV7-3 to TRBJ2-1; TRBD1 aligns across 7 bases. This CDR3 spans 14 amino acids. The junction had 6 bases not matched to a gene; V was cut back by 6 bases and J by 4 bases. CDR1 is SGHTA and CDR2 is FQGTGA in the germline V gene. The CDR3 nucleotides are TGTGCCAGCAGTACCGGGACAGAATACAATGAGCAGTTCTTC. The encoded protein is CASSTGTEYNEQFF.

J is TRBJ2-1 and V is TRBV7-2; the D is unclear. Trimming cost V 2 bases and J 0 bases, with 11 bases left between them. The CDR3 covers 16 residues. Germline-derived CDR1 and CDR2 are SGHTA and FQGNSA. The CDR3 loop is CASSLKRKSSYNEQFF. CDR3 DNA sequence: TGTGCCAGCAGCTTAAAAAGAAAGAGCTCCTACAATGAGCAGTTCTTC.

V usage is TRBV7-2 and J usage is TRBJ1-6; 8 bases fit TRBD1. J was trimmed by 15 bases and V by 5 bases; bases with no gene match: 12. Per germline, CDR1 SGHTA and CDR2 FQGNSA. The CDR3 totals 14 residues. The CDR3 nucleotides are TGTGCCAGCAGCGGTGGGGCAGGGGGCCAGCACCTCCACTTT. Its translation is CASSGGAGGQHLHF. Supplemented by reference TRBV7-2 and TRBJ1-6, the full variable domain reads GAGVSQSPSNKVTEKGKDVELRCDPISGHTALYWYRQSLGQGLEFLIYFQGNSAPDKSGLPSDRFSAERTGGSVSTLTIQRTQQEDSAVYLCASSGGAGGQHLHFGNGTRLTVT.

The chain is built from TRBV9 and TRBJ2-2; 8 bases are a match to TRBD2. V gave up 3 bases and J gave up 1 base; unmatched junction bases: 14. This CDR3 is 19 amino acids long. CDR1 is SGDLS and CDR2 is YYNGEE in the germline V gene. The CDR3 bases are TGTGCCAGCAGCGGACGAATAAGACTAGCGTGGGAGAACACCGGGGAGCTGTTTTTT. Translated, it gives CASSGRIRLAWENTGELFF.

V and J are TRBV11-2 and TRBJ1-6; 7 bases fit TRBD1. The V gene's germline CDR1 is SGHAT and CDR2 FQNNGV. This CDR3 is built from 15 residues. The V segment lost 4 bases and the J segment 9 bases; nucleotides outside the gene matches: 9. CDR3 bases: TGTGCCAGCAGCTATTTCAGGCAGGGGGGTTCACCCCTCCACTTT. It specifies CASSYFRQGGSPLHF.

This chain connects TRBV11-2 to TRBJ2-7, with 11 nucleotides matching TRBD1. The germline V gene encodes CDR1 SGHAT and CDR2 FQNNGV. The CDR3 contains 14 residues. After removal of 4 bases from V and 3 bases from J, the junction contained 2 bases not matched to a gene. Here the CDR3 reads CASSSGTGGYEQYF. The CDR3, as DNA: TGTGCCAGCAGCTCAGGGACAGGGGGCTACGAGCAGTACTTC.

The chain couples TRBV5-1 to TRBJ2-3; possible D gene TRBD1, 6 bases. Germline V CDR1 and CDR2: SGHRS, YFSETQ. Trimming left V 2 bases short and J 0 bases short, with 16 bases between. The CDR3 is made up of 17 amino acids. The CDR3 reads CASSLNPGTPSTDTQYF. DNA of the CDR3: TGCGCCAGCAGCTTAAATCCCGGGACACCAAGCACAGATACGCAGTATTTT.

The gene calls are TRBV28 and TRBJ2-7, with 7 bases matching TRBD2. The junction had 4 bases not matched to a gene; V was cut back by 5 bases and J by 3 bases. CDR3 length: 13 residues. Looked up from germline, CDR1 is MDHEN and CDR2 is SYDVKM. The CDR3 DNA follows: TGTGCCAGCAGTCCTATAGCGGGCTACGAGCAGTACTTC. Residues: CASSPIAGYEQYF.

This chain's CDR3 is CASSDTASGMGTDTQYF. CDR3 DNA sequence: TGCGCCAGCAGCGACACGGCGAGCGGGATGGGCACAGATACGCAGTATTTT. The chain combines TRBV4-3 with TRBJ2-3, with 7 bases fitting TRBD2. CDR3 length equals 17 residues. CDR1 and CDR2 from the germline V gene are LGHNA and YSLEER. V gave up 5 bases and J gave up 1 base; unmatched junction bases: 12.

This chain joins TRBV2 and TRBJ1-2, with D perhaps TRBD1 (6 bases). Per the germline V gene, CDR1 is SNHLY and CDR2 is FYNNEI. CDR3 length equals 11 residues. The V gene lost 4 bases and the J gene lost 6 bases, with 6 bases spanning the gap. The CDR3 nucleotides read TGTGCCAGCAGTGCAGGGGATGGCTACACCTTC. It translates to CASSAGDGYTF.